These 9 T cell receptor beta chains share one sample of origin, sequenced in a study of blood T cells in healthy people across ages. PCR was performed a second time for about 7 to 12 cycles using a sample-barcoded 5' primer and a J-beta primer mix. TCRdb independently ran MiXCR on the 5' RACE reads; one entry per CDR3 protein. This sample has under 1 million distinct CDR3 sequences; more than 40% occur once, and the top ten carry approximately 19%. Sequencing used blood. Source of these receptors: a man between 60 and 70 years old in good health.

The gene calls are TRBV7-2 and TRBJ2-2, with D perhaps matching TRBD1 (5 bases). Germline V CDR1 and CDR2: SGHTA, FQGNSA. The CDR3 spans 16 residues. Between the trimmed V and J ends, which lost 1 base and 4 bases, there was a span of 13 bases. DNA for the CDR3: TGTGCCAGCAGCTTAGGGAAGGGGATTTTCACCGGGGAGCTGTTTTTT. As protein: CASSLGKGIFTGELFF.

This clonotype was observed at least ten times. V gene TRBV20-1 combines with J gene TRBJ2-3; TRBD2 matches 13 bases. With 0 bases clipped from V and 4 bases from J, the junction kept 4 bases outside the gene matches. Germline V gene data show CDR1 as DFQATT and CDR2 as SNEGSKA (reference sequence). CDR3 size: 16 residues. CDR3 amino acids: CSAREGLAGRADTQYF. The CDR3 coding sequence is TGCAGTGCTAGAGAGGGACTAGCGGGGAGAGCAGATACGCAGTATTTT.

The V gene is TRBV7-2, the J gene TRBJ2-1; 7 bases match TRBD1. The CDR3 has 15 residues. Unmatched junction bases numbered 12, after V lost 5 bases and J lost 8 bases. The germline V gene has CDR1 SGHTA and CDR2 FQGNSA. CDR3 amino acids: CASSLRQGREYEQFF. The CDR3 nucleotides read TGTGCCAGCAGCCTTCGACAGGGAAGGGAATATGAGCAGTTCTTC.

V usage is TRBV12-3 or TRBV12-4 and J usage is TRBJ2-1; perhaps TRBD1 as D (5 bases). Trimming shortened V by 6 bases and J by 6 bases, and 18 bases separated the two germline ends. The CDR3 totals 15 residues. Here the CDR3 reads CASRPVMVGANEQFF. For the CDR3, the DNA is TGTGCCAGCAGACCAGTCATGGTTGGGGCCAATGAGCAGTTCTTC.

This chain's CDR3 is CASKEGGYTDTQYF. The CDR3 nucleotides are TGTGCCAGCAAGGAGGGGGGGTACACAGATACGCAGTATTTT. J is TRBJ2-3 and V is TRBV2; the D gene is possibly TRBD2 (7 bases). Looked up from germline, CDR1 is SNHLY and CDR2 is FYNNEI. Between the trimmed V and J ends, which lost 7 bases and 2 bases, there was a span of 13 bases. The CDR3 is 14 residues long.

This clonotype has a count of ten or more. The rearrangement links TRBV20-1 to TRBJ1-1; 7 bases map to TRBD1. The CDR3 is 14 residues long. With V trimmed by 0 bases and J by 1 base, 2 bases remained unmatched. Germline CDR1 reads DFQATT; CDR2 reads SNEGSKA (reference sequence). CDR3 coding DNA: TGCAGTGCTAGAGACAGGGGGAAGAACACTGAAGCTTTCTTT. It encodes CSARDRGKNTEAFF.

The gene calls are TRBV28 and TRBJ2-5, with D perhaps assigned TRBD1 or TRBD2 (5 bases each). Germline CDR1 and CDR2: MDHEN and SYDVKM. CDR3 size: 12 residues. V gave up 2 bases and J gave up 8 bases, with 9 bases separating them. The chain's CDR3 is CASSLAGRTQYF. CDR3 bases: TGTGCCAGCAGTTTAGCAGGGAGAACCCAGTACTTC.

A word on this clonotype: At one end the junction does not follow the germline gene, possibly because of a read error. This sequence joins TRBV4-3 and TRBJ2-7; either TRBD1 or TRBD2 may supply D (6 bases each). This CDR3 comprises 15 residues. CDR1 and CDR2 (germline): LGHNA, YSLEER. The CDR3 protein is CASSQDRGASYGQYF. Written as DNA, the CDR3 is TGCGCCAGCAGCCAAGATAGGGGGGCCTCCTACGGGCAGTACTTC.

The CDR3 is CASSHRQGPKNIQYF. In nucleotides, the CDR3 is TGTGCCAGCAGCCACAGACAGGGCCCCAAAAACATTCAGTACTTC. The chain recombines TRBV3-1 with TRBJ2-7, with 7 positions matching TRBD1. The DNA end is more similar to TRBJ2-4, so the J call may be wrong. Looked up from germline, CDR1 is LGHDT and CDR2 is YNNKEL (reference sequence). There are 15 residues in the CDR3.